These 6 T cell receptor beta chains were all obtained from the same sample, sequenced in a study of cytomegalovirus exposure and HLA in healthy donors (dated by TCRdb to 2015 to 2018). Libraries came from the immunoSEQ multiplex PCR assay. For the multiplex PCR, a mixture combining 60 forward primers for TCR Vbeta segments and 13 reverse primers for TCR Jbeta segments was used. TCRdb obtained this table from immuneACCESS and retained in-frame rearrangements with V and J assigned. These tables miss some clones; where compared with another copy, unresolved V genes account for less than half of the shortfall, and the remainder is unexplained. This sample lists roughly 43,000 clones; 60% to 85% were detected once. Roughly 1.5% of the sample belongs to the ten largest clones. Input material: PBMCs. These receptors were collected from a man aged 25 to 40 in good health and CMV-seronegative.

CDR3 DNA: TGTGCCAGCAGCTTAACATCAGGGCGCGGCGGGGAGCTGTTTTTT. Protein sequence: CASSLTSGRGGELFF. V gene TRBV7-3 combines with J gene TRBJ2-2; possible D gene TRBD1, 5 bases. The length of the CDR3 is 15 residues. V lost 0 bases to trimming and J lost 7 bases, with 12 bases between them. Germline V gives CDR1 SGHTA, CDR2 FQGTGA.

This clone was observed a single time. This chain connects TRBV5-6 to TRBJ1-4, with a possible D match to TRBD1 (6 bases). The germline CDR1 and CDR2 sequences are SGHDT and YYEEEE. CDR3 size: 15 residues. Trimming took off 4 bases at V and 2 bases at J, with 12 bases between the two ends. Here the CDR3 DNA reads TGTGCCAGCAGCCGCGGGGGGCGGACTAATGAAAAACTGTTTTTT. Its translation: CASSRGGRTNEKLFF. The full variable domain, in which reference TRBV5-6 and TRBJ1-4 provide the parts outside the CDR3, is DAGVTQSPTHLIKTRGQQVTLRCSPKSGHDTVSWYQQALGQGPQFIFQYYEEEERQRGNFPDRFSGHQFPNYSSELNVNALLLGDSALYLCASSRGGRTNEKLFFGSGTQLSVL.

This chain connects TRBV2 to TRBJ2-2; 13 nucleotides align to TRBD2. The CDR3 runs to 18 residues. After removal of 3 bases from V and 0 bases from J, the junction contained 4 bases not matched to a gene. The germline gives CDR1 SNHLY, CDR2 FYNNEI. Written as DNA, the CDR3 is TGTGCCAGCAGTGATGGACTAGCGGGAGCCTCGAACACCGGGGAGCTGTTTTTT. Amino acids: CASSDGLAGASNTGELFF.

The chain recombines TRBV14 with TRBJ1-2; D unclear. This CDR3 is built from 13 residues. V was cut by 1 base and J by 0 bases, with 3 bases left in between. Germline V gene sequence: CDR1 SGHDN, CDR2 FVKESK. The CDR3, as DNA: TGTGCCAGCAGCCAAGGAGCTAACTATGGCTACACCTTC. Protein sequence: CASSQGANYGYTF.

This clone has more than one count but fewer than ten. The chain employs TRBV14 and TRBJ2-5; D is possibly TRBD1 (5 bases). CDR1 and CDR2 (germline): SGHDN, FVKESK. The CDR3 runs 15 residues. V was trimmed by 4 bases and J by 0 bases, leaving 12 bases between them. The CDR3 sequence is CASSPLAGNQETQYF. DNA of the CDR3: TGTGCCAGCAGCCCTTTGGCAGGGAACCAAGAGACCCAGTACTTC. Supplemented by reference TRBV14 and TRBJ2-5, the full variable domain reads EAGVTQFPSHSVIEKGQTVTLRCDPISGHDNLYWYRRVMGKEIKFLLHFVKESKQDESGMPNNRFLAERTGGTYSTLKVQPAELEDSGVYFCASSPLAGNQETQYFGPGTRLLVL.

The genes are TRBV6-1 and TRBJ2-7, with D possibly TRBD2 on 6 matching bases. CDR3 size: 14 residues. With 6 bases removed from V and 0 bases from J, the gap between germline ends came to 12 bases. Looked up from germline, CDR1 is MNHNS and CDR2 is SASEGT. CDR3: CASRDYLSSYEQYF. In nucleotides, the CDR3 is TGTGCCAGCAGGGACTACCTGAGCTCCTACGAGCAGTACTTC.